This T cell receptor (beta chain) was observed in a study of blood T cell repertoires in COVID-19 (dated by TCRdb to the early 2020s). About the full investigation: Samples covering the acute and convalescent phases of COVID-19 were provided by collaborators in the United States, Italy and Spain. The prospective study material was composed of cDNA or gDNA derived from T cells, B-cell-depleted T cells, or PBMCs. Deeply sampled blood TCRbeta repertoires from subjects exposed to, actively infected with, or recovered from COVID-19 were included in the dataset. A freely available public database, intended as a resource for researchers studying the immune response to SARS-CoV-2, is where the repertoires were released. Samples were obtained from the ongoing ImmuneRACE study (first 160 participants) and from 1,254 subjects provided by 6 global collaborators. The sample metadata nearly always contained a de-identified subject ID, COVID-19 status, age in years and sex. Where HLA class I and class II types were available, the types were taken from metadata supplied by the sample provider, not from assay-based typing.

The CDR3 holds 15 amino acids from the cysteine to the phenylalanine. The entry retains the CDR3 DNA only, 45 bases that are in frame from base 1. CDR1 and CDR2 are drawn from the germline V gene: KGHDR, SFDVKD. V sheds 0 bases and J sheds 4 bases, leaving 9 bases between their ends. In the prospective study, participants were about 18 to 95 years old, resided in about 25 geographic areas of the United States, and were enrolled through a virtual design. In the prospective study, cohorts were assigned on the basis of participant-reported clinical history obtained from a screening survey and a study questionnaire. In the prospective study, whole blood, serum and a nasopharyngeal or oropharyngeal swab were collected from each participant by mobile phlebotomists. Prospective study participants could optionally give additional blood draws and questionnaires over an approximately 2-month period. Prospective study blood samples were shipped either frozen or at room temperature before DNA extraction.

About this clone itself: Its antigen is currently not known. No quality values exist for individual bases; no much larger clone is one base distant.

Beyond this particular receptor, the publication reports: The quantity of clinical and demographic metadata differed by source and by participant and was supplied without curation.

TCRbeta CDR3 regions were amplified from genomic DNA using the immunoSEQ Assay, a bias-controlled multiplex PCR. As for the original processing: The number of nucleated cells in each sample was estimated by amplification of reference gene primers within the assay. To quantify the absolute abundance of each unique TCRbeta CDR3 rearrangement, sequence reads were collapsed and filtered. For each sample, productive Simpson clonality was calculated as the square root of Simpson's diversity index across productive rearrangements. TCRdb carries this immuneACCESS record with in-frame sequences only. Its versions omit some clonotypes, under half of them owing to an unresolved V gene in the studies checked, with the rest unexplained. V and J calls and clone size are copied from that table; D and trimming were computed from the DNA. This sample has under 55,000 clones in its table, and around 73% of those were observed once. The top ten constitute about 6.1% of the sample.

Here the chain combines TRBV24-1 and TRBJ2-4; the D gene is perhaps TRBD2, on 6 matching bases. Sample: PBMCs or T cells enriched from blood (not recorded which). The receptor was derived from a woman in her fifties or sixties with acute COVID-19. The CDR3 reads CATSDLQGGKNIQYF. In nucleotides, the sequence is TGTGCCACCAGTGATTTGCAAGGAGGGAAAAACATTCAGTACTTC.